This paragraph reports one TCR beta chain. Its antigen is as yet unknown. Profiled with immunoSEQ multiplex PCR; TCRdb holds only in-frame clones, not every one. The sample includes under 6,500 clones, roughly 69% of them seen just once. This sample is drawn from a study of T cell repertoires in ileal Crohn's disease. Study as a whole: Biopsies of the neoterminal ileum at postoperative colonoscopy form M6 samples. Study-wide findings and caveats: Compared with CD4 T cells, sorted CD8 cells carried more expanded clones. Compared with non-smokers, active smokers at surgery showed more clonal expansions.

Germline loops: CDR1 SGHTA, CDR2 FQGTGA. Germline trimming cut 9 bases from V and 4 bases from J; bases unmatched to any gene: 8. This CDR3 region has 15 residues. The time point: neoterminal ileum biopsy at postoperative endoscopy, about 6 months after surgery. The sequence came from an adult with Crohn's disease. The chain couples TRBV7-3 to TRBJ2-3, with TRBD2 matching over 12 bases. Specimen: ileal tissue. CDR3 sequence reads: CASSLAGGLADTQYF. The CDR3 nucleotides read TGTGCCAGTTCTCTAGCGGGGGGGCTAGCAGATACGCAGTATTTT.